The 13 T cell receptor beta chains below come from one sample, sequenced in a study of OX40 agonist ivuxolimab in advanced cancers. The assay was immunoSEQ multiplex PCR, and TCRdb's table has in-frame clones only and misses some. The sample records 60,000 to 65,000 clones, roughly 85% being singletons. The sequenced sample was CD4+ or CD8+ T cells sorted from blood, obtained in a trial of the OX40 agonist ivuxolimab. The receptors originated from an adult with an advanced solid tumor such as melanoma, head and neck, liver or kidney cancer.

Only one count was recorded for this clone. The chain couples TRBV18 to TRBJ2-7, with D hard to call. V dropped 2 bases and J dropped 1 base, with 9 bases sitting between them. This CDR3 is 14 amino acids long. Germline lookup yields CDR1 KGHSH and CDR2 LQKENI. The CDR3, as DNA: TGTGCCAGCTCACCAAGCAGGAGTTCCTACGAGCAGTACTTC. This sequence encodes CASSPSRSSYEQYF.

The chain links TRBV5-1 to TRBJ2-1, with 11 nucleotides matching TRBD2. This CDR3 is built from 16 residues. J was trimmed by 5 bases and V by 0 bases; bases with no gene match: 4. Germline CDR1 and CDR2: SGHRS and YFSETQ. CDR3 DNA sequence: TGCGCCAGCAGCTTGGCGGGACTAGCGGAAAACAATGAGCAGTTCTTC. Translating gives CASSLAGLAENNEQFF.

This clone has only a few counts. The V gene is TRBV11-3, the J gene TRBJ2-3; D is unclear. CDR1 and CDR2 (germline): SGHNT, YENEEA. Trimming cost V 5 bases and J 9 bases, with 12 bases left between them. This CDR3 region has 12 residues. This chain's CDR3 is CASSHNDVTQYF. CDR3 bases: TGTGCCAGCAGCCACAACGACGTCACGCAGTATTTT.

The chain combines TRBV25-1 with TRBJ2-3, with 14 bases matching TRBD2. V shed 1 base and J 3 bases; nucleotides not matched to a gene: 3. This CDR3 has 17 amino acids. Per germline, CDR1 MGHDK and CDR2 SYGVNS. The CDR3 DNA sequence: TGTGCCAGCAGTGAATTGGGACTAGCGGGAGAAACAGATACGCAGTATTTT. Protein product: CASSELGLAGETDTQYF.

The chain recombines TRBV7-3 with TRBJ2-2, with 12 nucleotides matching TRBD2. This CDR3 spans 16 amino acids. Unmatched junction bases numbered 8, after V lost 5 bases and J lost 7 bases. The V gene's germline CDR1 is SGHTA and CDR2 FQGTGA. CDR3 nucleotide sequence: TGTGCCAGCAGCGCCCGCCTAGCGGGGGGGAGCGGGGAGCTGTTTTTT. This translates into CASSARLAGGSGELFF.

The V call is TRBV7-2, the J call TRBJ2-1, with 8 positions matching TRBD1. CDR3 size: 14 residues. V gave up 5 bases and J gave up 4 bases; unmatched junction bases: 4. CDR1 and CDR2 from the germline V gene are SGHTA and FQGNSA. The CDR3, as DNA: TGTGCCAGCAGCGGGACAGGAGGATACAATGAGCAGTTCTTC. As protein: CASSGTGGYNEQFF.

The V gene is TRBV2, the J gene TRBJ1-4; perhaps TRBD1 as D (6 bases). The V and J ends lost 6 bases and 7 bases respectively, with 12 bases between them. The CDR3 loop spans 13 amino acids. Germline-derived CDR1 and CDR2 are SNHLY and FYNNEI. This CDR3 reads CASRDRDTEKLFF. In DNA form, the CDR3 reads TGTGCCAGCAGGGATCGGGACACTGAAAAACTGTTTTTT.

This chain links TRBV5-1 with TRBJ2-2; D might be TRBD1 (5 bases). In germline, CDR1 is SGHRS, CDR2 YFSETQ. The CDR3 totals 13 residues. V lost 5 bases and J 3 bases, leaving 8 bases between the germline ends. This CDR3 reads CASRGLDTGELFF. CDR3 bases: TGCGCCAGCAGGGGGCTGGACACCGGGGAGCTGTTTTTT.

This chain links TRBV4-1 with TRBJ2-5; 12 nucleotides agree with TRBD1. The CDR3 contains 15 residues. Per the germline V gene, CDR1 is MGHRA and CDR2 is YSYEKL. V was pared by 0 bases and J by 5 bases, with 1 base of the junction left unmatched. Here the CDR3 DNA reads TGCGCCAGCAGCCAAGATGGGACAGGGGGCGAGACCCAGTACTTC. The encoded protein is CASSQDGTGGETQYF.

The chain couples TRBV5-1 to TRBJ1-1, with D tentatively TRBD1 (5 bases). Trimming stripped 7 bases from V and 4 bases from J, with 20 bases between. Looked up from germline, CDR1 is SGHRS and CDR2 is YFSETQ. This CDR3 has 15 residues. CDR3 region: CASANGVGGSTEAFF. CDR3 in DNA: TGCGCCAGCGCAAATGGTGTCGGGGGGTCCACTGAAGCTTTCTTT.

This chain links TRBV2 with TRBJ2-3; D is unresolved. This CDR3 spans 11 amino acids. Per the germline V gene, CDR1 is SNHLY and CDR2 is FYNNEI. V was trimmed by 3 bases and J by 8 bases, leaving 6 bases between them. This chain's CDR3 is CASSESRTQYF. As DNA, the CDR3 is TGTGCCAGCAGTGAGAGTCGTACGCAGTATTTT.

This rearrangement joins TRBV18 to TRBJ2-5; possibly TRBD1 for D (5 bases). The CDR3 is 14 amino acids. Germline V gene lookup returns CDR1 KGHSH and CDR2 LQKENI. Deletions cut 1 base from V and 5 bases from J, with 11 bases between. The DNA of the CDR3 is TGTGCCAGCTCACCACAGGACATCCTCGAGACCCAGTACTTC. It specifies CASSPQDILETQYF. Drawing the rest from reference TRBV18 and TRBJ2-5, the complete variable domain is NAGVMQNPRHLVRRRGQEARLRCSPMKGHSHVYWYRQLPEEGLKFMVYLQKENIIDESGMPKERFSAEFPKEGPSILRIQQVVRGDSAAYFCASSPQDILETQYFGPGTRLLVL.

V is TRBV7-2 and J is TRBJ1-1; TRBD1 is a possible D gene (5 bases). Trimming removed 5 bases at V and 8 bases at J, with 9 bases between. The CDR3 spans 11 residues. Germline V CDR1 and CDR2: SGHTA, FQGNSA. This CDR3 reads CASSLRGEAFF. CDR3 in DNA: TGTGCCAGCAGCCTCCGGGGGGAAGCTTTCTTT.